This TCR beta chain stems from a study of CD8+ T cells in alopecia areata. This CDR3 spans 16 amino acids. Germline V lookup: CDR1 MGHDK, CDR2 SYGVNS. V lost 3 bases and J lost 2, with 15 bases in between. Treatment indicated: oral pan-JAK inhibitor, 5-10 mg twice daily. Once RNA had been extracted, it was reverse transcribed into cDNA to act as the sequencing template. Using immunoSEQ multiplex PCR, the repertoire was profiled, and TCRdb retains in-frame clones only, with some absent. The sample contains roughly 190,000 clones, approximately 56% of which appear only once. This chain links TRBV25-1 with TRBJ2-3; possible D gene TRBD2, 7 bases. The sequencing used CD4+ T cells sorted from blood, collected at week 4, from a patient treated with tofacitinib. The receptor was derived from a human donor with alopecia areata. The CDR3 bases are TGTGCCAGCAGTGAGAGGGGGGGCCAGGACACAGATACGCAGTATTTT. It codes for CASSERGGQDTDTQYF.